The clone carrying this T cell receptor (beta chain) came up a few times. The table came from immunoSEQ multiplex PCR; TCRdb's copy has only in-frame clones and leaves some out. The sample has around 130,000 clones; less than 90% are singletons. The data derive from a study of blood T cell repertoires in COVID-19. Germline V CDR1 and CDR2: SGHRS, YFSETQ. Between the trimmed V and J ends, which lost 4 bases and 4 bases, there was a span of 14 bases. The CDR3 is made up of 15 amino acids. V usage is TRBV5-1 and J usage is TRBJ2-2; D may be TRBD2 (6 bases). The TCR sequence derives from a human donor with COVID-19, enrolled during active disease. The donor label of this sample is uncertain. Material: peripheral blood. The CDR3 nucleotides are TGCGCCAGCAGCGGCCCGCGGGGATCCACCGGGGAGCTGTTTTTT. Translation gives CASSGPRGSTGELFF.